This T cell receptor (beta chain) was obtained from a study of blood T cell repertoires in COVID-19. This clone was observed a handful of times. Generated by immunoSEQ multiplex PCR, the TCRdb table keeps only in-frame clones and is missing some. The data show 100,000 or so clones, with around 84% seen just once and 15% held by the top ten. The source material was peripheral blood. This clonotype was sampled from a woman older than 75 with acute or convalescent COVID-19.

The CDR3 nucleotides read TGCGCCAGCAAACCCCGGGGGGGCGACACAGATACGCAGTATTTT. Translation gives CASKPRGGDTDTQYF. The gene calls are TRBV5-1 and TRBJ2-3; TRBD2 matches at 8 bases. There are 15 residues in the CDR3. V lost 6 bases, J lost 2 bases, and 8 bases stayed unmatched. CDR1 SGHRS and CDR2 YFSETQ come from the germline V gene.